This T cell receptor beta chain was documented in a study of OX40 agonist ivuxolimab in advanced cancers. V lost 5 bases to trimming and J lost 0 bases, with 7 bases between them. Germline V gene sequence: CDR1 SGHTA, CDR2 FQGNSA. This CDR3 is built from 14 residues. Sequencing was performed with immunoSEQ multiplex PCR; in TCRdb, only in-frame clones are kept and a portion is missing. The table includes some 80,000 clones, around 87% detected once. This chain links TRBV7-2 with TRBJ2-2; D remains unclear. The sequencing here drew on CD4+ or CD8+ T cells sorted from blood, taken in a trial of the OX40 agonist ivuxolimab. The receptor was isolated from an adult with an advanced solid tumor such as melanoma, head and neck, liver or kidney cancer. The CDR3 DNA is TGTGCCAGCAGCATACAGACGAACACCGGGGAGCTGTTTTTT. Its translation is CASSIQTNTGELFF.